A single sample is the source of the 10 T cell receptor beta chains below, sequenced in a study of T cell clusters in autoimmune cytopenias (dated by TCRdb to about 2019). For each sample, TRB amplification used 200 to 300 ng of peripheral blood genomic DNA, equal to approximately 37,500 genome equivalents. Sequencing was performed on an Illumina MiSeq. To amplify TRB rearrangements, a touch-down multiplex PCR protocol was run with the TRB-A and TRB-B primer pools combined in a single tube. After reprocessing by TCRdb, each CDR3 protein sequence is one entry, and no DNA is given. The sample's clone listing holds around 8,000 distinct CDR3 sequences. Jointly, the top ten make up about a third of the sample. These same records also appear under a second study, on T cell repertoires in aging, cancer and after chemotherapy.

The sequencing input was peripheral blood. Source of these receptors: a human donor with an autoimmune cytopenia or autoimmune hepatitis (not recorded which).

This chain links TRBV20-1 with TRBJ2-3; the D call from TCRdb, TRBD1, cannot be confirmed without DNA. CDR1 and CDR2 from the germline V gene are DFQATT and SNEGSKA (reference sequence). The CDR3 length is 14 residues. The CDR3 is CSASYGGDADTQYF.

This clonotype is classed as medium-sized by frequency. The chain couples TRBV7-2 to TRBJ2-2. The CDR3 loop spans 13 amino acids. Germline V CDR1 and CDR2: SGHTA, FQGNSA. CDR3 residues: CASMRRNTGELFF. The full variable domain, with the rest looked up from reference TRBV7-2 and TRBJ2-2, is GAGVSQSPSNKVTEKGKDVELRCDPISGHTALYWYRQSLGQGLEFLIYFQGNSAPDKSGLPSDRFSAERTGGSVSTLTIQRTQQEDSAVYLCASMRRNTGELFFGEGSRLTVL.

The chain recombines TRBV5-6 with TRBJ1-1. The CDR3 is 13 residues long. The germline CDR1 and CDR2 sequences are SGHDT and YYEEEE. The CDR3 spells CASSLLIVTEAFF.

The rearrangement uses TRBV5-1 and TRBJ2-7; TCRdb designates TRBD2, a call that cannot be tested without DNA. The CDR3 has 18 residues. Germline V gene data show CDR1 as SGHRS and CDR2 as YFSETQ. The CDR3 reads CASSLGASGISSSCEQYF.

The genes are TRBV7-2 and TRBJ1-1; TCRdb names TRBD1, which stays unverified in the absence of DNA. The length of the CDR3 is 15 residues. The germline CDR1 and CDR2 sequences are SGHTA and FQGNSA. The CDR3 reads CASSLEYGKNTEAFF.

V and J are TRBV20-1 and TRBJ2-1; the D call from TCRdb, TRBD2, cannot be confirmed without DNA. Germline CDR1 DFQATT, CDR2 SNEGSKA (reference sequence). This CDR3 has 15 amino acids. The CDR3 loop reads CSATRGLAGVDEQFF.

The chain couples TRBV20-1 to TRBJ2-4; as DNA is missing, the TRBD2 call by TCRdb cannot be tested. The CDR3 totals 15 residues. The germline gives CDR1 DFQATT, CDR2 SNEGSKA (reference sequence). CDR3 protein: CSARAQGRAGNIQYF.

The CDR3 loop reads CASRRTTGELFF. J is TRBJ2-2 and V is TRBV12-3 or TRBV12-4; no DNA is available, so the TRBD2 call from TCRdb remains unchecked. The CDR3 runs 12 residues.

The rearrangement joins TRBV5-6 to TRBJ2-5; TCRdb reports TRBD2, a call that lacks DNA to check it against. CDR3 length: 18 residues. Germline V lookup: CDR1 SGHDT, CDR2 YYEEEE. The CDR3 sequence is CASSQPRQRETVGETQYF.

This clonotype is deemed medium-sized by its frequency. CDR3 amino acids: CASSIPAGGNYGYTF. The chain joins TRBV19 to TRBJ1-2; TCRdb proposes TRBD1, but this gene call is untestable without DNA. The CDR3 sequence is 15 residues long. Germline-derived CDR1 and CDR2 are LNHDA and SQIVND (reference sequence).